This record covers a single T cell receptor beta chain. This entry is derived from a study of T cell changes during pregnancy in multiple sclerosis. Measured with immunoSEQ multiplex PCR; TCRdb has only the in-frame clones, and not every one. The table lists 60,000 to 75,000 clones, 92% of them singletons. Source: peripheral blood, taken in the second trimester of pregnancy. The TCR comes from a female donor with multiple sclerosis, enrolled in a pregnancy study.

DNA of the CDR3: TGTGCCAGTAGTACACTAGCGGGAGCCTTCCCAGAGACCCAGTACTTC. It codes for CASSTLAGAFPETQYF. The chain carries TRBV19 and TRBJ2-5; 11 bases are shared with TRBD2. CDR3 size: 16 residues. Germline V CDR1 and CDR2: LNHDA, SQIVND (reference sequence). The trim removed 4 bases at V and 4 bases at J, leaving 8 bases unmatched.